The clone carrying this T cell receptor (beta chain) was counted many times. Its antigen is unknown. This sample was taken from a study of regulatory T cells in long-lasting Graves disease. V shed 2 bases and J shed 0 bases, with 11 bases lying between them. This CDR3 has 16 residues. Per the germline V gene, CDR1 is SGHVS and CDR2 is FQNEAQ. Building the TCR beta libraries relied on iRepertoire HTBI primers, and CDR3 regions underwent Arm-PCR. Each CDR3 protein is one row after TCRdb ran MiXCR on the multiplex PCR reads. The profile shows fewer than 550,000 distinct CDR3 sequences, 16% of them singletons. Time point described: newly diagnosed GD, antithyroid drugs for less than 3 months. After RNA was extracted from PBMCs, the TCR library was made from it. Study findings and constraints: Favored usage of TRBV28, TRBJ1-2 and TRBJ2-5 was recorded in persistent disease.

The same sample was also studied in work on T cells in Graves' hyperthyroidism and ophthalmopathy. That study adds: The HTBI primer set served for first-round RT-PCR of the TCR CDR3. Blood also held most thyroid clonotypes expanded beyond 0.001.

The gene calls are TRBV7-8 and TRBJ1-5, with a possible D match to TRBD1 (6 bases). The sequence was obtained from a woman younger than 30 with Graves disease. The specimen comprised peripheral blood mononuclear cells (PBMCs), sampled at new diagnosis, from a patient treated with antithyroid drugs. The CDR3 nucleotides read TGTGCCAGCAGCTTAACAGGGATCAATAGCAATCAGCCCCAGCATTTT. Translation gives CASSLTGINSNQPQHF.